These 10 T cell receptor beta chains came from one sample sequenced in a study of regulatory T cells in long-lasting Graves disease. As to time point: persistent/refractory GD, antithyroid drugs over 5 years with positive TRAb. The TCR library was made from RNA that had been extracted from PBMCs in TRIzol. To make TCR beta libraries, researchers used iRepertoire HTBI primers and Arm-PCR of CDR3 regions. One entry per CDR3 protein, called by TCRdb with MiXCR from the multiplex PCR reads. The data show about 300,000 distinct CDR3 sequences, with around 21% seen just once and roughly 56% held by the top ten. The input for sequencing was peripheral blood mononuclear cells (PBMCs), taken when the disease was refractory, from a patient treated with antithyroid drugs. The receptors were sampled from a female donor with Graves disease.

This clonotype was recorded many times. Here the CDR3 reads CASRPIRGRYETQYF. Here the CDR3 DNA reads TGTGCCAGCAGACCCATAAGGGGGAGGTACGAGACCCAGTACTTC. The chain joins TRBV28 to TRBJ2-5; D is tentatively TRBD1 or TRBD2 (6 bases each). CDR3 length: 15 amino acids. V was cut by 6 bases and J by 5 bases, with 19 bases left in between. Germline V lookup: CDR1 MDHEN, CDR2 SYDVKM.

This clonotype has only a few counts. This chain joins TRBV12-3 or TRBV12-4 and TRBJ2-7; D gene unclear. There are 15 residues in the CDR3. V was shortened by 2 bases and J by 3 bases, with 14 bases between the two germline ends. The CDR3: CASSLSRNGIYEQYF. The CDR3, as DNA: TGTGCCAGCAGTTTATCGCGGAATGGCATCTACGAGCAGTACTTC.

The V and J genes are TRBV29-1 and TRBJ2-7, with D perhaps being TRBD1 or TRBD2 (5 bases each). The CDR3 runs 12 residues. The ends were cut back, 0 bases at V and 6 bases at J, with 9 bases in the middle. CDR1 and CDR2 from the germline V gene are SQVTM and ANQGSEA. Written as DNA, the CDR3 is TGCAGCGTTGAAGATCGTGGGGGCGAGCAGTACTTC. Translation gives CSVEDRGGEQYF.

The sample holds many counts of this clonotype. The chain has TRBV27 and TRBJ1-5, with TRBD1 matching over 7 bases. Germline assignment: CDR1 MNHEY and CDR2 SMNVEV (reference sequence). V was clipped by 0 bases and J by 1 base; unmatched bases: 12. The CDR3 totals 19 residues. The DNA for the CDR3 is TGTGCCAGCAGTTTATCGGGGGAGGTCGGGACAGTGAGCAATCAGCCCCAGCATTTT. Translating it yields CASSLSGEVGTVSNQPQHF.

This clonotype showed up just a few times. The CDR3 DNA reads as TGTGCCAGCAGCGGAGGGAGCTTTAACTATGGCTACACCTTC. This translates into CASSGGSFNYGYTF. The chain is built from TRBV4-2 and TRBJ1-2; D call uncertain. The CDR3 loop spans 14 amino acids. V was cut by 5 bases and J by 1 base, with 11 bases left in between. CDR1 and CDR2 (germline): LGHNA, YNFKEQ.

This clonotype was counted ten times or more. This chain links TRBV5-1 with TRBJ1-1; 7 bases are a match to TRBD1. Trimming took 1 base from V and 14 from J; bases not matched to a gene: 17. From germline, CDR1 is SGHRS and CDR2 YFSETQ. The CDR3 sequence is 15 residues long. The CDR3 DNA reads TGCGCCAGCAGCTTGCACCGAGAGGGGGCAGGTGATAGGTTCTTT. Translating it yields CASSLHREGAGDRFF.

This clonotype turned up a few times. V is TRBV2 and J is TRBJ2-7, with D perhaps being TRBD1 or TRBD2 (5 bases each). Per germline, CDR1 SNHLY and CDR2 FYNNEI. Trimming cost V 5 bases and J 3 bases, with 11 bases left between them. This CDR3 comprises 13 residues. CDR3 in DNA: TGTGCCAGCAGTCCGGGGCCCTACTACGAGCAGTACTTC. Translation gives CASSPGPYYEQYF.

In this sample, this clonotype turned up many times. The chain employs TRBV12-3 or TRBV12-4 and TRBJ2-7, with 7 bases aligning to TRBD2. V dropped 5 bases and J dropped 5; count of bases not matched to a gene: 9. The CDR3 has 14 amino acids. The CDR3 loop reads CASSPGGGVHEQYF. The CDR3 coding sequence is TGTGCCAGCAGTCCCGGGGGAGGGGTACACGAGCAGTACTTC.

This clonotype was observed many times. The chain couples TRBV28 to TRBJ2-5; TRBD1 or TRBD2 may be the D gene (5 bases each). The CDR3 loop spans 14 amino acids. With 6 bases removed from V and 4 bases from J, the gap between germline ends came to 15 bases. Germline V gives CDR1 MDHEN, CDR2 SYDVKM. CDR3 in amino acids: CASSRDLPRETQYF. CDR3 bases: TGTGCCAGCAGCAGGGACCTGCCAAGAGAGACCCAGTACTTC.

In this sample, this clonotype turned up a few times. The chain is built from TRBV11-2 and TRBJ2-5; D may correspond to TRBD1 or TRBD2 (5 bases each). Germline V CDR1 and CDR2: SGHAT, FQNNGV. CDR3 length: 16 residues. Trimming cost V 4 bases and J 7 bases, with 22 bases left between them. As DNA, the CDR3 is TGTGCCAGCAGCTCTAGTTGGGGGTCCCGCGGAGGGACCCAGTACTTC. This gives the protein CASSSSWGSRGGTQYF.